A selection of T cell receptor beta chains follows, all from one sample in a study of CD8 T cells in Susac syndrome. TCRdb redid the calling of the immunoSEQ multiplex PCR reads with MiXCR, one entry per CDR3 protein. Found here are about 26,000 distinct CDR3 sequences, 94% of them singletons; the top ten hold 0.25% to 0.3%. The sequenced material came from CD8+ T cells from PBMCs. The receptors were sampled from a human donor in good health. CDR3s include the opening cysteine and the closing phenylalanine or tryptophan. A D gene is named only where the DNA matches it firmly. Size is stated for part of the rows, as once, few or many counts, or as a class when the clone is expanded.

J gene: TRBJ2-7; D gene: TRBD2; clone size: -; V gene: TRBV5-6; CDR3 DNA: TGTGCCAGCAGCCCCACTGGCGGGGGGGCCTCCTACGAGCAGTACTTC; CDR3 protein: CASSPTGGGASYEQYF
J gene: TRBJ2-2; D gene: -; clone size: few; V gene: TRBV12-3/TRBV12-4; CDR3 DNA: TGTGCCAGCAGTCCGAACACCGGGGAGCTGTTTTTT; CDR3 protein: CASSPNTGELFF
J gene: TRBJ1-5; D gene: -; clone size: -; V gene: TRBV20-1; CDR3 DNA: TGCAGTGCTAGGGACGGACAGTACAATCAGCCCCAGCATTTT; CDR3 protein: CSARDGQYNQPQHF
J gene: TRBJ2-2; D gene: -; clone size: -; V gene: TRBV29-1; CDR3 DNA: TGCAGCGTTGTCAGTTCGAACACCGGGGAGCTGTTTTTT; CDR3 protein: CSVVSSNTGELFF
J gene: TRBJ1-2; D gene: -; clone size: -; V gene: TRBV7-2; CDR3 DNA: TGTGCCAGCAGCTTACGGAAGGAGGGGGCTAACTATGGCTACACCTTC; CDR3 protein: CASSLRKEGANYGYTF
J gene: TRBJ2-4; D gene: -; clone size: -; V gene: TRBV5-1; CDR3 DNA: TGCGCCAGCAGCTTTAGCAACAGGGCTGGGGACATTCAGTACTTC; CDR3 protein: CASSFSNRAGDIQYF
J gene: TRBJ1-1; D gene: -; clone size: -; V gene: TRBV4-2; CDR3 DNA: TGTGCCAGCAGCCAAGAATCGGGGTTAGATGAAGCTTTCTTT; CDR3 protein: CASSQESGLDEAFF
J gene: TRBJ2-7; D gene: TRBD2; clone size: -; V gene: TRBV13; CDR3 DNA: TGTGCCAGCAGCTCAACTAGCGGGGGTACCTACGAGCAGTACTTC; CDR3 protein: CASSSTSGGTYEQYF
J gene: TRBJ1-1; D gene: -; clone size: -; V gene: TRBV20-1; CDR3 DNA: TGCAGTGCTAGTGAGGGAATGAACACTGAAGCTTTCTTT; CDR3 protein: CSASEGMNTEAFF
J gene: TRBJ2-7; D gene: -; clone size: once; V gene: TRBV6-5; CDR3 DNA: TGTGCCAGCAGTTCCTCCGGACACGCGGGGGAGCAGTACTTC; CDR3 protein: CASSSSGHAGEQYF
J gene: TRBJ2-3; D gene: -; clone size: -; V gene: TRBV11-2; CDR3 DNA: TGTGCCAGCAGCTTAATTCAGGGGCTCGCAGATACGCAGTATTTT; CDR3 protein: CASSLIQGLADTQYF
J gene: TRBJ2-7; D gene: TRBD1; clone size: -; V gene: TRBV11-2; CDR3 DNA: TGTGCCAGCAGCCTACTGGGACAGGGGGACGAGCAGTACTTC; CDR3 protein: CASSLLGQGDEQYF
J gene: TRBJ2-1; D gene: TRBD2; clone size: few; V gene: TRBV27; CDR3 DNA: TGTGCCAGCAGTTCAGGGACTAGCGGGCTGGGGGAGCAGTTCTTC; CDR3 protein: CASSSGTSGLGEQFF
J gene: TRBJ2-3; D gene: -; clone size: few; V gene: TRBV7-2; CDR3 DNA: TGTGCCAGCAGCCTCAGGTCCAGCACAGATACGCAGTATTTT; CDR3 protein: CASSLRSSTDTQYF
J gene: TRBJ2-6; D gene: -; clone size: -; V gene: TRBV6-2/TRBV6-3; CDR3 DNA: TGTGCCAGCAGTTACCTCGACGGGACAGGGGCCAACGTCCTGACTTTC; CDR3 protein: CASSYLDGTGANVLTF
J gene: TRBJ2-6; D gene: TRBD1; clone size: -; V gene: TRBV2; CDR3 DNA: TGTGCCAGCAGTTCCGGGACAGGGGCCTTCTGGGCCAACGTCCTGACTTTC; CDR3 protein: CASSSGTGAFWANVLTF
J gene: TRBJ1-6; D gene: TRBD1; clone size: once; V gene: TRBV28; CDR3 DNA: TGTGCCAGCAGCCTACCCCCTTTTCGACAGGGGATTCATTCACCCCTCCACTTT; CDR3 protein: CASSLPPFRQGIHSPLHF
J gene: TRBJ1-4; D gene: TRBD1; clone size: -; V gene: TRBV12-3/TRBV12-4; CDR3 DNA: TGTGCCAGCAGTCCCCAGGTTGAGGGACAGGCTCAAACTAATGAAAAACTGTTTTTT; CDR3 protein: CASSPQVEGQAQTNEKLFF
J gene: TRBJ1-2; D gene: TRBD1; clone size: -; V gene: TRBV5-6; CDR3 DNA: TGTGCCAGCAGCTTTAGGGGAGTAGGGGGCGTTTTCTATGGCTACACCTTC; CDR3 protein: CASSFRGVGGVFYGYTF
J gene: TRBJ2-7; D gene: -; clone size: -; V gene: TRBV12-5; CDR3 DNA: TGTGCTAGTGGTTTGGTAGGGCCTTCTTACGCCTACGAGCAGTACTTC; CDR3 protein: CASGLVGPSYAYEQYF
J gene: TRBJ1-5; D gene: TRBD1; clone size: -; V gene: TRBV6-2/TRBV6-3; CDR3 DNA: TGTGCCAGCAGTGGGACAGGGGGTAATCAGCCCCAGCATTTT; CDR3 protein: CASSGTGGNQPQHF
J gene: TRBJ1-6; D gene: TRBD1; clone size: -; V gene: TRBV7-9; CDR3 DNA: TGTGCCAGCAGCTCCCGGGACAGGCGGAATTCACCCCTCCACTTT; CDR3 protein: CASSSRDRRNSPLHF
J gene: TRBJ1-2; D gene: TRBD1; clone size: -; V gene: TRBV27; CDR3 DNA: TGTGCCAGCAGCCGCGAGTGGACAGGGGTGAACTATGGCTACACCTTC; CDR3 protein: CASSREWTGVNYGYTF
J gene: TRBJ2-1; D gene: TRBD1; clone size: -; V gene: TRBV14; CDR3 DNA: TGTGCCAGCAGCCAAGAATCTGACAGGGGGCGCGGAAATGAGCAGTTCTTC; CDR3 protein: CASSQESDRGRGNEQFF
J gene: TRBJ2-7; D gene: -; clone size: -; V gene: TRBV5-1; CDR3 DNA: TGCGCCAGCAGCTTCGAGACAGGGACTTTCAACGAGCAGTACTTC; CDR3 protein: CASSFETGTFNEQYF
J gene: TRBJ2-6; D gene: -; clone size: -; V gene: TRBV6-2/TRBV6-3; CDR3 DNA: TGTGCCAGCAGCTCCCTCGGGGGCTCTGGGGCCAACGTCCTGACTTTC; CDR3 protein: CASSSLGGSGANVLTF
J gene: TRBJ2-3; D gene: TRBD1; clone size: -; V gene: TRBV6-5; CDR3 DNA: TGTGCCAGCAGTCCCGGGACAGGGGTAGATACGCAGTATTTT; CDR3 protein: CASSPGTGVDTQYF
J gene: TRBJ2-2; D gene: TRBD2; clone size: -; V gene: TRBV20-1; CDR3 DNA: TGCAGTGCTGTGCGGGGGGCCTCCACCGGGGAGCTGTTTTTT; CDR3 protein: CSAVRGASTGELFF
J gene: TRBJ2-1; D gene: -; clone size: -; V gene: TRBV18; CDR3 DNA: TGTGCCAGCTCACCACGGGAACCCCAAAATGAGCAGTTCTTC; CDR3 protein: CASSPREPQNEQFF
J gene: TRBJ2-7; D gene: -; clone size: -; V gene: TRBV6-2/TRBV6-3; CDR3 DNA: TGTGCCAGCCACGGACGGTCCAGGATTGACGAGCAGTACTTC; CDR3 protein: CASHGRSRIDEQYF
J gene: TRBJ2-3; D gene: -; clone size: -; V gene: TRBV9; CDR3 DNA: TGTGCCAGCAGCGTAGTCACGGGCGATACGCAGTATTTT; CDR3 protein: CASSVVTGDTQYF
J gene: TRBJ2-7; D gene: TRBD1; clone size: few; V gene: TRBV27; CDR3 DNA: TGTGCCGGCAGTTTCGGACAGGGCTACGAGCAGTACTTC; CDR3 protein: CAGSFGQGYEQYF
J gene: TRBJ2-1; D gene: TRBD2; clone size: -; V gene: TRBV20-1; CDR3 DNA: TGCGCCCTGACTAGCGGCAATGAGCAGTTCTTC; CDR3 protein: CALTSGNEQFF
J gene: TRBJ1-5; D gene: -; clone size: -; V gene: TRBV7-2; CDR3 DNA: TGTGCCAGCAGCTTATTAGGAGGCCAGCCCCAGCATTTT; CDR3 protein: CASSLLGGQPQHF
J gene: TRBJ2-7; D gene: -; clone size: -; V gene: TRBV4-3; CDR3 DNA: TGCGCCAGCAGCGGTTCACCCGGGAGCGAGCAGTACTTC; CDR3 protein: CASSGSPGSEQYF
J gene: TRBJ2-7; D gene: -; clone size: -; V gene: TRBV9; CDR3 DNA: TGTGCCAGCAGCGGACTGGACAGCTCCTACGAGCAGTACTTC; CDR3 protein: CASSGLDSSYEQYF
J gene: TRBJ1-2; D gene: -; clone size: -; V gene: TRBV5-4; CDR3 DNA: TGTGCCAGCAGCCAACAGAGCGACTATGGCTACACCTTC; CDR3 protein: CASSQQSDYGYTF
J gene: TRBJ2-3; D gene: -; clone size: once; V gene: TRBV6-2/TRBV6-3; CDR3 DNA: TGTGCCAGCAACAACTGGGTGGAGGATACGCAGTATTTT; CDR3 protein: CASNNWVEDTQYF
J gene: TRBJ2-1; D gene: -; clone size: -; V gene: TRBV7-2; CDR3 DNA: TGTGCCAGCAGCTTAGAACTGACCTACAATGAGCAGTTCTTC; CDR3 protein: CASSLELTYNEQFF
J gene: TRBJ1-4; D gene: -; clone size: -; V gene: TRBV11-1; CDR3 DNA: TGTGCCAGCAGTCGCCACGCTTTCTCTCTGACAGTCACGCGCAAGGAAAAACTGTTTTTT; CDR3 protein: CASSRHAFSLTVTRKEKLFF
J gene: TRBJ2-1; D gene: TRBD1; clone size: -; V gene: TRBV14; CDR3 DNA: TGTGCCAGCAGCCAAGATCTGGGGACAGCCTACAATGAGCAGTTCTTC; CDR3 protein: CASSQDLGTAYNEQFF
J gene: TRBJ2-6; D gene: -; clone size: -; V gene: TRBV10-2; CDR3 DNA: TGCGCCATGGGGGTAGGGGCCAACGTCCTGACTTTC; CDR3 protein: CAMGVGANVLTF
J gene: TRBJ2-1; D gene: TRBD2; clone size: -; V gene: TRBV7-2; CDR3 DNA: TGTGCCAGCAGCTTGGGCGGGGGGGTTGAGCAGTTCTTC; CDR3 protein: CASSLGGGVEQFF
J gene: TRBJ2-5; D gene: -; clone size: -; V gene: TRBV3-1; CDR3 DNA: TGTGCCAGCAGCCTTAAGACCTTGCCCGGAGAGACCCAGTACTTC; CDR3 protein: CASSLKTLPGETQYF
J gene: TRBJ2-1; D gene: -; clone size: -; V gene: TRBV18; CDR3 DNA: TGTGCCAGCTCACCTAAACAGCATACACCCTCGAAGTTCTTC; CDR3 protein: CASSPKQHTPSKFF